These 5 T cell receptor beta chains were all obtained from the same sample, sequenced in a study of T cell repertoires in cytomegalovirus infection. TCRdb itself ran the reads through MiXCR, one entry per CDR3 protein. The data contain about 260,000 distinct CDR3 sequences, over 8% of them singletons. The sequenced sample consisted of PBMCs. The receptors shown here come from a human donor in good health (CMV status not recorded). Some clones in this sample may be carry-over from other donors' samples.

This clonotype was seen many times. J is TRBJ2-7 and V is TRBV7-2; no definite D call. Germline CDR1 reads SGHTA; CDR2 reads FQGNSA. V lost 8 bases and J lost 3, with 14 bases in between. This CDR3 has 13 amino acids. CDR3 DNA: TGTGCCAGCCGCCCGACCAAAGGCTACGAGCAGTACTTC. Translating gives CASRPTKGYEQYF. Full variable domain (outside the CDR3, taken from reference TRBV7-2 and TRBJ2-7): GAGVSQSPSNKVTEKGKDVELRCDPISGHTALYWYRQSLGQGLEFLIYFQGNSAPDKSGLPSDRFSAERTGGSVSTLTIQRTQQEDSAVYLCASRPTKGYEQYFGPGTRLTVT.

The J gene is TRBJ2-1, the V gene TRBV20-1; a possible D gene is TRBD1 (5 bases). There are 14 residues in the CDR3. Trimming removed 5 bases from V and 8 bases from J, with 19 bases in between. The germline CDR1 and CDR2 sequences are DFQATT and SNEGSKA (reference sequence). CDR3 in DNA: TGCAGTGCTCCGCGGCAGGGATTCTTGGATGAGCAGTTCTTC. Its translation: CSAPRQGFLDEQFF.

This clonotype came up many times. This sequence joins TRBV4-3 and TRBJ2-1, with 9 nucleotides matching TRBD2. The CDR3 contains 16 residues. J gave up 6 bases and V 1 base, and 7 bases lay outside the gene matches. Germline V gene lookup returns CDR1 LGHNA and CDR2 YSLEER. The CDR3 DNA sequence: TGCGCCAGCAGCCAAGTGGGGCTAGCGGGACCCAATGAGCAGTTCTTC. This encodes CASSQVGLAGPNEQFF.

This clonotype has a handful of counts. The chain has TRBV28 and TRBJ1-1; D is uncertain. The CDR3 runs to 14 residues. V lost 10 bases and J lost 0, with 15 bases in between. CDR1 and CDR2 from the germline V gene are MDHEN and SYDVKM. The CDR3 DNA reads as TGTGCCATCCAGTTTTCTCTAATGAACACTGAAGCTTTCTTT. Protein: CAIQFSLMNTEAFF.

This clonotype has ten or more counts. The chain has TRBV19 and TRBJ2-2; D gene unclear. This CDR3 is 15 amino acids long. Germline values: CDR1 LNHDA, CDR2 SQIVND (reference sequence). The V gene lost 3 bases and the J gene lost 0 bases, with 8 bases spanning the gap. Here the CDR3 reads CASSMLGSNTGELFF. For the CDR3, the DNA is TGTGCCAGTAGTATGTTGGGTTCGAACACCGGGGAGCTGTTTTTT.